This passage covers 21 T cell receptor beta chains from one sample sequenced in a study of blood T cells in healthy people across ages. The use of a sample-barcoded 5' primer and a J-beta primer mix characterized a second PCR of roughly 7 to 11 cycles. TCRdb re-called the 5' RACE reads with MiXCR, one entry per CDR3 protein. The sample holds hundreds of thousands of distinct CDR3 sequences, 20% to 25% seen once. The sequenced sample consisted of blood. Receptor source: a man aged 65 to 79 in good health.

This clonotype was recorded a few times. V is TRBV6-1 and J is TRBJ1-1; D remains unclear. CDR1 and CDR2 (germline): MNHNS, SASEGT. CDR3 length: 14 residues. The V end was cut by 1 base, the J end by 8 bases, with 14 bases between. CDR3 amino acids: CASSEEGSPREAFF. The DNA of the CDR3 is TGTGCCAGCAGTGAAGAAGGGAGCCCTAGGGAAGCTTTCTTT.

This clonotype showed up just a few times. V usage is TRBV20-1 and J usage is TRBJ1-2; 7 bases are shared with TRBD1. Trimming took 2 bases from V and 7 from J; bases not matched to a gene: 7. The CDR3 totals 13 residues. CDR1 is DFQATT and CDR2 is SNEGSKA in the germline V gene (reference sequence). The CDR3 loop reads CSARIRGGGGYTF. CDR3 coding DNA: TGCAGTGCTAGAATTAGAGGGGGCGGTGGCTACACCTTC.

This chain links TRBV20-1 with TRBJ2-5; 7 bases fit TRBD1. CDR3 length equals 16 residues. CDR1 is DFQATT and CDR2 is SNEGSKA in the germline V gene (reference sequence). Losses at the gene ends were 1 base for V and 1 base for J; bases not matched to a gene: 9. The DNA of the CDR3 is TGCAGTGCTAGAGGGCCGGGACAGAACTTCCAAGAGACCCAGTACTTC. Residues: CSARGPGQNFQETQYF.

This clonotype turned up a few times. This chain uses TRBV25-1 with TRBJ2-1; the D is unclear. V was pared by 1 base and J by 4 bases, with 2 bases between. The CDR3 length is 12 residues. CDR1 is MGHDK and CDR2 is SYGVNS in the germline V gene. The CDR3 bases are TGTGCCAGCAGTGAATTTTACAATGAGCAGTTCTTC. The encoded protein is CASSEFYNEQFF.

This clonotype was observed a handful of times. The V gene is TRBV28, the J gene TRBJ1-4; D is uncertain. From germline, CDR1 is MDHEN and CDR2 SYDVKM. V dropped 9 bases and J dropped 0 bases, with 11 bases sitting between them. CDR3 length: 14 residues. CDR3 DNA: TGTGCCAGTGCCTTAGGTGCAACTAATGAAAAACTGTTTTTT. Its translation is CASALGATNEKLFF.

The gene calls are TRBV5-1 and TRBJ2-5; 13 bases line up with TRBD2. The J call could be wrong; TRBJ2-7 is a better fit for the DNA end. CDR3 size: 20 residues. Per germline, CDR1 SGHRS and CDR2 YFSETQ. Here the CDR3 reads CASSLLPGLAGSSGNYEQYV. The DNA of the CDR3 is TGCGCCAGCAGCTTGCTCCCGGGACTAGCGGGATCTAGCGGTAACTACGAGCAGTACGTC.

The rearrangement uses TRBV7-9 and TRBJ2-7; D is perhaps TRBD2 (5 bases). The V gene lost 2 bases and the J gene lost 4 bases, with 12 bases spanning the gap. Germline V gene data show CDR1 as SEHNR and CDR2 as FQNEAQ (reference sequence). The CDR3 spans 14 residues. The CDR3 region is CASSLSGRGYEQYF. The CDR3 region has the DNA TGTGCCAGCAGCTTATCGGGTCGAGGGTACGAGCAGTACTTC.

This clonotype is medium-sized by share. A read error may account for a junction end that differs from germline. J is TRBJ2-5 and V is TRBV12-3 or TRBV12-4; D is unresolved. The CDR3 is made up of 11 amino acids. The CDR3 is CASSLGETQYF. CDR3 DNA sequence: TGTGCCAGCAGCTTAGGAGAGACCCAGTACTTC.

Written as DNA, the CDR3 is TGTGCCATAGCCAGGGGCGCGCTTTCCACTGAAGCTTTCTTT. The encoded protein is CAIARGALSTEAFF. The V and J genes are TRBV11-2 and TRBJ1-1; a weak D match, TRBD1 (6 bases). CDR1 SGHAT and CDR2 FQNNGV come from the germline V gene. The CDR3 contains 14 residues. The V and J ends lost 10 bases and 4 bases respectively, with 19 bases between them.

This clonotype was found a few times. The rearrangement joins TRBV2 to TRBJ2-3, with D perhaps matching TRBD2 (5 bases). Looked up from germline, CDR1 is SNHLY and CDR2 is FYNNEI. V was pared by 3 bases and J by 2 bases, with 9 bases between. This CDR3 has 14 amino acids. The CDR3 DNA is TGTGCCAGCAGTGATAGGAGGACCACAGATACGCAGTATTTT. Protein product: CASSDRRTTDTQYF.

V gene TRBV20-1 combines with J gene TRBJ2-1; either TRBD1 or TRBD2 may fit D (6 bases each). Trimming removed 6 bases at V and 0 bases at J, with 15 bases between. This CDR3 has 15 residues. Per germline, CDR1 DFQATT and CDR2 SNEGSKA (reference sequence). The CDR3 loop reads CSAVNGGPSYNEQFF. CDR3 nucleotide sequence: TGCAGTGCCGTCAACGGGGGCCCCTCCTACAATGAGCAGTTCTTC.

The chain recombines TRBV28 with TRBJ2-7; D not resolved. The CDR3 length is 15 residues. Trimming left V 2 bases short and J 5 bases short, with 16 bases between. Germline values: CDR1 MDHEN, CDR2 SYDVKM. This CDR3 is CASSLELGNQDEQYF. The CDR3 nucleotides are TGTGCCAGCAGTTTAGAATTGGGGAATCAGGACGAGCAGTACTTC.

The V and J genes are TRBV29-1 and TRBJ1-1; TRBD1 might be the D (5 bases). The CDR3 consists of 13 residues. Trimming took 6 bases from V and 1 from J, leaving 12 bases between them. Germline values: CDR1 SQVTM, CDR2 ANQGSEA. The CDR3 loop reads CSVGGIANTEAFF. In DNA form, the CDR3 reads TGCAGCGTGGGGGGGATAGCGAACACTGAAGCTTTCTTT.

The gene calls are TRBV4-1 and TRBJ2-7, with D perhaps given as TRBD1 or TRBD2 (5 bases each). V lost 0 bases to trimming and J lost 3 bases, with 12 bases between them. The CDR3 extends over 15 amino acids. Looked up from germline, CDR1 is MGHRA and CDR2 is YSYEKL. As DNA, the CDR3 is TGCGCCAGCAGCCAAGAAACTAGGGGAGTCTACGAGCAGTACTTC. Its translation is CASSQETRGVYEQYF.

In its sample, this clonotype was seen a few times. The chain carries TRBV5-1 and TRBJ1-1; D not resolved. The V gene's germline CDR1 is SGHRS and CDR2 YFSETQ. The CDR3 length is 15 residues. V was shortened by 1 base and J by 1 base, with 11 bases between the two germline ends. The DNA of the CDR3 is TGCGCCAGCAGCTTGTCGCCGGCAGGGAACACTGAAGCTTTCTTT. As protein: CASSLSPAGNTEAFF. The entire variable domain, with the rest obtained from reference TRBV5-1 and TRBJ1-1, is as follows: KAGVTQTPRYLIKTRGQQVTLSCSPISGHRSVSWYQQTPGQGLQFLFEYFSETQRNKGNFPGRFSGRQFSNSRSEMNVSTLELGDSALYLCASSLSPAGNTEAFFGQGTRLTVV.

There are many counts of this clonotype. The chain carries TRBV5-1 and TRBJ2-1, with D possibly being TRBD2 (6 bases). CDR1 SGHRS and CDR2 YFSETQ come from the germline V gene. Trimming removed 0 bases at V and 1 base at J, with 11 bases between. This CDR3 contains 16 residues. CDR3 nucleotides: TGCGCCAGCAGCTTGGGTGGGAGGAGGTCCTACAATGAGCAGTTCTTC. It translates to CASSLGGRRSYNEQFF.

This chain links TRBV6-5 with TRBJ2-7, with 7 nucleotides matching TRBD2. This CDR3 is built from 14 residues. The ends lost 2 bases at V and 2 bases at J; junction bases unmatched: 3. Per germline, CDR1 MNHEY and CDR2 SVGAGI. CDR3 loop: CASSYASGTYEQYF. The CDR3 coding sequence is TGTGCCAGCAGTTACGCTAGCGGAACCTACGAGCAGTACTTC.

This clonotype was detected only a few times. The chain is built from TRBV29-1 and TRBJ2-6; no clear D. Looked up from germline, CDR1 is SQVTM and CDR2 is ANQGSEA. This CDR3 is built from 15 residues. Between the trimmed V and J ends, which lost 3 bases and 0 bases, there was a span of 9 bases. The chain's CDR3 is CSVDSLNSGANVLTF. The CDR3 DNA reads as TGCAGCGTTGACAGTCTCAACTCTGGGGCCAACGTCCTGACTTTC.

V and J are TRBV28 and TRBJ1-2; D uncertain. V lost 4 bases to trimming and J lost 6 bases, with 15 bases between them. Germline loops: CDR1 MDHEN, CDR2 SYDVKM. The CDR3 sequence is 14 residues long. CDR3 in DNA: TGTGCCAGCAGTTCCTTCACGCAACCCCATGGCTACACCTTC. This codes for CASSSFTQPHGYTF.

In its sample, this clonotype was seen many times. The CDR3 nucleotides read TGCGCCAGCAGCTTGGCCTCCCCCACAGATACGCAGTATTTT. It encodes CASSLASPTDTQYF. V and J are TRBV5-1 and TRBJ2-3; D ambiguous. V lost 0 bases to trimming and J lost 2 bases, with 7 bases between them. The CDR3 spans 14 residues. Germline V gene data show CDR1 as SGHRS and CDR2 as YFSETQ.

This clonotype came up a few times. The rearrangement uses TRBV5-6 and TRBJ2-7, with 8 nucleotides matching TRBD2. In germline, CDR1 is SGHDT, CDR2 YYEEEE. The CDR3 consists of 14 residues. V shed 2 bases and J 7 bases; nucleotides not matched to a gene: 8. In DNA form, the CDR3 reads TGTGCCAGCAGCTTCCCTGGACTAGCTTCTGAGCAGTACTTC. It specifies CASSFPGLASEQYF. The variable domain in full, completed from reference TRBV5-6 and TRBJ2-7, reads DAGVTQSPTHLIKTRGQQVTLRCSPKSGHDTVSWYQQALGQGPQFIFQYYEEEERQRGNFPDRFSGHQFPNYSSELNVNALLLGDSALYLCASSFPGLASEQYFGPGTRLTVT.